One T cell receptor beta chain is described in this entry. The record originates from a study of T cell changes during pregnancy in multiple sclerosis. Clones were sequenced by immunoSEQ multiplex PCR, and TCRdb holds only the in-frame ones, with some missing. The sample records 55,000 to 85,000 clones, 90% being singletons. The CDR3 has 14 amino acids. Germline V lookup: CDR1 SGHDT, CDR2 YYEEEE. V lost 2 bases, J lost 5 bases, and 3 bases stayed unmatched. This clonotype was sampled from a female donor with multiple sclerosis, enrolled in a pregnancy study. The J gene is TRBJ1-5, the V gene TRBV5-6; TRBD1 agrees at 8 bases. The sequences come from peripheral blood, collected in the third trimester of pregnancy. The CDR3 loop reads CASSFQGADQPQHF. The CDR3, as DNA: TGTGCCAGCAGCTTTCAGGGGGCGGATCAGCCCCAGCATTTT.